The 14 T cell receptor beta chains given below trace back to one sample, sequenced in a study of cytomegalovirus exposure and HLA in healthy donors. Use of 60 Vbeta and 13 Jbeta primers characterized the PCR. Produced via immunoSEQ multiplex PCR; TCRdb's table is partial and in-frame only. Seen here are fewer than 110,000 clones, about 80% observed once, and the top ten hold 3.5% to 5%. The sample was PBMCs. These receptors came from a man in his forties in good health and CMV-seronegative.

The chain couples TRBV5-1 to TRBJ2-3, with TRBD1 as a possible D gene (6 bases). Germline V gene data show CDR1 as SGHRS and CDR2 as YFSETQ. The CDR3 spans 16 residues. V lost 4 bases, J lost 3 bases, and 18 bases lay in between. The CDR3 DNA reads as TGCGCCAGCAGCAGTGGGGGCTCCCATGCGACAGATACGCAGTATTTT. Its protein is CASSSGGSHATDTQYF. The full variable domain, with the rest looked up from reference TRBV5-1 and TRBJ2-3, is KAGVTQTPRYLIKTRGQQVTLSCSPISGHRSVSWYQQTPGQGLQFLFEYFSETQRNKGNFPGRFSGRQFSNSRSEMNVSTLELGDSALYLCASSSGGSHATDTQYFGPGTRLTVL.

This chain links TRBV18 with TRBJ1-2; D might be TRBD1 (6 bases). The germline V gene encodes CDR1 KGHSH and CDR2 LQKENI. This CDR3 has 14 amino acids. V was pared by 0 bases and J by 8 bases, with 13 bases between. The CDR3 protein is CASSPPRTAYGYTF. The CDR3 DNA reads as TGTGCCAGCTCACCACCACGGACAGCGTACGGCTACACCTTC.

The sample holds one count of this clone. CDR3 residues: CASSLGGVQETQYF. The CDR3 DNA reads as TGCGCCAGCAGCTTGGGGGGAGTCCAAGAGACCCAGTACTTC. The chain carries TRBV5-1 and TRBJ2-5, with D possibly TRBD2 on 5 matching bases. V lost 0 bases and J 1 base, leaving 7 bases between the germline ends. Germline V gene lookup returns CDR1 SGHRS and CDR2 YFSETQ. The CDR3 is made up of 14 amino acids.

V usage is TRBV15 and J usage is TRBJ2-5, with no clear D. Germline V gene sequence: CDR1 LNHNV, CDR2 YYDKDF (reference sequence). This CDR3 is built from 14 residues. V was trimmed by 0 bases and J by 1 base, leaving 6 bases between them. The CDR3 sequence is CATSRDRGQETQYF. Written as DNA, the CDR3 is TGTGCCACCAGCAGAGATCGCGGCCAAGAGACCCAGTACTTC.

The CDR3 protein is CASSIGPGGHVTDTQYF. CDR3 DNA: TGTGCCAGTAGTATAGGCCCGGGGGGGCACGTTACAGATACGCAGTATTTT. The V and J genes are TRBV19 and TRBJ2-3; 8 bases align to TRBD2. V lost 1 base to trimming and J lost 3 bases; unmatched junction nucleotides: 9. This CDR3 region has 17 residues. The germline CDR1 and CDR2 sequences are LNHDA and SQIVND (reference sequence).

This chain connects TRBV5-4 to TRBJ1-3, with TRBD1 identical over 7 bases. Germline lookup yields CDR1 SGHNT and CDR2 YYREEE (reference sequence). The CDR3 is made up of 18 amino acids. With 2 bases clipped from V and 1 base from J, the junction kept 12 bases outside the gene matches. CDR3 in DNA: TGTGCCAGCAGCTTCTCGGTGGTGACAGGGCGTTCTGGAAACACCATATATTTT. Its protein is CASSFSVVTGRSGNTIYF. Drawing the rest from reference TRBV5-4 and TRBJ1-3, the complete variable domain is ETGVTQSPTHLIKTRGQQVTLRCSSQSGHNTVSWYQQALGQGPQFIFQYYREEENGRGNFPPRFSGLQFPNYSSELNVNALELDDSALYLCASSFSVVTGRSGNTIYFGEGSWLTVV.

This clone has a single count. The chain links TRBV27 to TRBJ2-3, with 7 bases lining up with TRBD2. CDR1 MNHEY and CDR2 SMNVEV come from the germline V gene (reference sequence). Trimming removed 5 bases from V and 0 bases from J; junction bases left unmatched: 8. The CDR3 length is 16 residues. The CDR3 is CASSTWDYLSTDTQYF. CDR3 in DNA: TGTGCCAGCAGTACCTGGGACTACCTTAGCACAGATACGCAGTATTTT.

CDR3: CASTGDSSGNTIYF. The DNA of the CDR3 is TGTGCCAGCACCGGGGACAGCTCTGGAAACACCATATATTTT. The genes are TRBV25-1 and TRBJ1-3; 7 bases line up with TRBD1. V shed 7 bases, J shed 0 bases, and the junction held 3 bases outside the gene matches. Germline V gene lookup returns CDR1 MGHDK and CDR2 SYGVNS. CDR3 length: 14 amino acids.

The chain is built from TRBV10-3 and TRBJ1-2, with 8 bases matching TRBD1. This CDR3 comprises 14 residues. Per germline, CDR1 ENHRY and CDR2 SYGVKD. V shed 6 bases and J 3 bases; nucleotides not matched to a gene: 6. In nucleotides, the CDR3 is TGTGCCATCAGAAGTCTGGACAGGGACTATGGCTACACCTTC. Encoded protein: CAIRSLDRDYGYTF.

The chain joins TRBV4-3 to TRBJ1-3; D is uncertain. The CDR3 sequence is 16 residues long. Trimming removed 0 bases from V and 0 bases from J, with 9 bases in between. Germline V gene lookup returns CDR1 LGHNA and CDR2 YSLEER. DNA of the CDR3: TGCGCCAGCAGCCAAGATGCGGAAACCTCTGGAAACACCATATATTTT. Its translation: CASSQDAETSGNTIYF.

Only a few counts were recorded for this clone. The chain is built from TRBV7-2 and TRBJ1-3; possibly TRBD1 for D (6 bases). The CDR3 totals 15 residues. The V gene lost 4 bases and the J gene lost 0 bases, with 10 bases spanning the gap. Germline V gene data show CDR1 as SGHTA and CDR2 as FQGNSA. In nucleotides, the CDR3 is TGTGCCAGCAGCTATAGGGGGAGCTCTGGAAACACCATATATTTT. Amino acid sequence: CASSYRGSSGNTIYF.

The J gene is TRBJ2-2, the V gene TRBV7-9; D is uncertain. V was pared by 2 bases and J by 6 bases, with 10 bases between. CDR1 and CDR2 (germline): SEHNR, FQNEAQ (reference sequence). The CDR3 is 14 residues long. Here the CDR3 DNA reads TGTGCCAGCAGCTTATTTACTGATCCCGGGGAGCTGTTTTTT. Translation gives CASSLFTDPGELFF.

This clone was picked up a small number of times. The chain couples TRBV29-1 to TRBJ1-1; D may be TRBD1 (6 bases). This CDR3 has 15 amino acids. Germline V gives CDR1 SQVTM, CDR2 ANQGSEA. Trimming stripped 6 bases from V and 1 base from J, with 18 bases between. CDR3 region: CSVPDSLNQNTEAFF. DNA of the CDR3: TGCAGCGTCCCGGACAGTTTAAACCAGAACACTGAAGCTTTCTTT.

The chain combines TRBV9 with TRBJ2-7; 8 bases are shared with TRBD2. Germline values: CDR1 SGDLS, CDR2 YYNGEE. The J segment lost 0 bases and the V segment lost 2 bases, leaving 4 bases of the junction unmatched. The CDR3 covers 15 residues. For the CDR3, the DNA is TGTGCCAGCAGCGTGAGCGGGGGATCCTCCTACGAGCAGTACTTC. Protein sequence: CASSVSGGSSYEQYF.